The source of this T cell receptor (beta chain) is a study of T cell responses to AZD1222 COVID-19 vaccine. General study results and limits: At 160-218 and 743-854, vaccine-associated CD4 TCRs were dominant, and they spanned spike. Clonal diversity was possibly underestimated; the donors were predominantly white British and more often female. Spike-specific TCR repertoires showed rising breadth and depth after two AZD1222 doses.

Of note for this clone: Its antigen is unidentified.

Recipients boosted at about 4 weeks or about 12 weeks are pooled. Data came from immunoSEQ multiplex PCR; TCRdb stores just in-frame clones and leaves some out. This repertoire shows roughly 99,000 clones, around nine tenths found once; its top ten account for less than 6%. The CDR3 consists of 13 residues. The germline V gene encodes CDR1 SQVTM and CDR2 ANQGSEA. Deletions cut 7 bases from V and 1 base from J, with 13 bases between. Sample: peripheral blood, taken 28 days after the second AZD1222 dose. The receptor was derived from an adult who received the AZD1222 COVID-19 vaccine. J is TRBJ1-1 and V is TRBV29-1; weak D call: TRBD1 (6 bases). The DNA of the CDR3 is TGCAGCGGCCGAGAACAGGGGAACACTGAAGCTTTCTTT. Translation: CSGREQGNTEAFF.